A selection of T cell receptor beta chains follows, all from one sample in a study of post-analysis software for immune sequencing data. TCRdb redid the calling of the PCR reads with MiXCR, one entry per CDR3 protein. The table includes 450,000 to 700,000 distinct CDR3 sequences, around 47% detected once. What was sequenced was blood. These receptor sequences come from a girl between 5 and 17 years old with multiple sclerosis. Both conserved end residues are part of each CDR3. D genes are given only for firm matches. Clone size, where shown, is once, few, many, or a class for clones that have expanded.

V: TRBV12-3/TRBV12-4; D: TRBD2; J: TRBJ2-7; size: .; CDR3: CASSPGLAGVGTYEQYF; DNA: TGTGCCAGCAGCCCGGGACTAGCGGGAGTGGGAACCTACGAGCAGTACTTC
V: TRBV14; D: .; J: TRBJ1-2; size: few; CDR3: CASSQEPNYGYTF; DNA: TGTGCCAGCAGCCAAGAACCCAACTATGGCTACACCTTC
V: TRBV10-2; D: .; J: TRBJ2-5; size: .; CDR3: CASSPPTDPQETQYF; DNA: TGCGCCAGCAGCCCTCCAACGGACCCACAAGAGACCCAGTACTTC
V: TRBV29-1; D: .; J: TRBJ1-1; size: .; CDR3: CSGGAGAGTEAFF; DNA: TGCAGCGGAGGTGCAGGGGCTGGAACTGAAGCTTTCTTT
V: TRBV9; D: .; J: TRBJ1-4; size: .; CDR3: CASSVEPGEKLFF; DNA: TGTGCCAGCAGCGTGGAACCAGGGGAAAAACTGTTTTTT
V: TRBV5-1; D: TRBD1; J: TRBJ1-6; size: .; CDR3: CASSEGRTGSSPLHF; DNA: TGCGCCAGCAGCGAGGGAAGGACAGGGAGCTCACCCCTCCACTTT
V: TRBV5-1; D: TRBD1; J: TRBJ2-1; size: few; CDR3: CASSAPGQGVSYNEQFF; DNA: TGCGCCAGCAGCGCACCGGGACAGGGGGTCTCCTACAATGAGCAGTTCTTC
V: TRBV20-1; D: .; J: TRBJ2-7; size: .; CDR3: CSAPRGSSYEQYF; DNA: TGCAGTGCTCCCCGGGGGAGCTCCTACGAGCAGTACTTC
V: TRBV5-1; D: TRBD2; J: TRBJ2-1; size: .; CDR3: CASSLGGGSGGNNEQFF; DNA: TGCGCCAGCAGCTTGGGAGGTGGGAGCGGGGGGAACAATGAGCAGTTCTTC
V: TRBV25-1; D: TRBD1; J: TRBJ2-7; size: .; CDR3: CASRQGADEQYF; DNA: TGTGCCAGCAGACAGGGGGCGGACGAGCAGTACTTC
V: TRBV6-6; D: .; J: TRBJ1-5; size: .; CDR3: CACSPGTNQPQHF; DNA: TGTGCCTGCAGTCCCGGGACCAATCAGCCCCAGCATTTT
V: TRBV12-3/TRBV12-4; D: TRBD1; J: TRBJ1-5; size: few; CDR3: CASSSPRGGGSNQPQHF; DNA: TGTGCCAGCAGTTCCCCCAGGGGGGGGGGAAGCAATCAGCCCCAGCATTTT
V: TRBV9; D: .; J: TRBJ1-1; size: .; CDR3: CASSVGAGYDTEAFF; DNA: TGTGCCAGCAGCGTAGGGGCAGGGTACGACACTGAAGCTTTCTTT
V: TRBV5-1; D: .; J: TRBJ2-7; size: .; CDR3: CASSLQESSYEQYF; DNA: TGCGCCAGCAGCTTACAGGAGAGCTCCTACGAGCAGTACTTC
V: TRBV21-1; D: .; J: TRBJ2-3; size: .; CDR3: CASSTTTTSGSTDTQYF; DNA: TGTGCCAGCAGCACCACCACGACTAGCGGGAGCACAGATACGCAGTATTTT
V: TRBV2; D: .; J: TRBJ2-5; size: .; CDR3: CASRQYQETQYF; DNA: TGTGCCAGCAGGCAGTACCAAGAGACCCAGTACTTC
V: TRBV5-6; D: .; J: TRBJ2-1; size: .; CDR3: CASRFGTPTKTYNEQFF; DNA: TGTGCCAGCCGATTTGGGACTCCGACTAAGACCTACAATGAGCAGTTCTTC
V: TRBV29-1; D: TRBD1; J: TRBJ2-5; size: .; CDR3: CSVGDRGNAETQYF; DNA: TGCAGCGTTGGGGACAGGGGAAACGCAGAGACCCAGTACTTC
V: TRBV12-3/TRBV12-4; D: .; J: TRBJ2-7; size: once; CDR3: CASSLMVVYEQYF; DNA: TGTGCCAGCAGTTTAATGGTGGTCTACGAGCAGTACTTC
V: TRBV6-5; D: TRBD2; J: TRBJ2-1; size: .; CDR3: CASSYSAAGGYNEQFF; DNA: TGTGCCAGCAGTTACTCTGCTGCGGGGGGATACAATGAGCAGTTCTTC
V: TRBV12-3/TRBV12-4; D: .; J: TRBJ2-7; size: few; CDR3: CASTIRGGSTYEQYF; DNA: TGTGCCAGCACCATTAGGGGAGGATCGACCTACGAGCAGTACTTC
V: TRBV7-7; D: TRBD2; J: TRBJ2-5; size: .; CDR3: CASSPQLAGWIETQYF; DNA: TGTGCCAGCAGCCCTCAACTAGCGGGATGGATTGAGACCCAGTACTTC
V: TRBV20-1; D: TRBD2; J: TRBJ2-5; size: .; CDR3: CSARGPSGRKTQYF; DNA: TGCAGTGCTAGGGGTCCTAGCGGGAGGAAGACCCAGTACTTC
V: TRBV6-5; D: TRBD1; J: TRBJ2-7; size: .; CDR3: CASSHPGGSGEQYF; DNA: TGTGCCAGCAGCCACCCAGGGGGCAGCGGAGAGCAGTACTTC
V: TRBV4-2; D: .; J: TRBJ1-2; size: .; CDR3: CASSQEPGISNYGYTF; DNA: TGTGCCAGCAGCCAAGAACCCGGGATATCTAACTATGGCTACACCTTC
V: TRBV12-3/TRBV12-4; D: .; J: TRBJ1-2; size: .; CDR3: CASSPAGDHGYTF; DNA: TGTGCCAGCAGCCCAGCGGGAGACCATGGCTACACCTTC
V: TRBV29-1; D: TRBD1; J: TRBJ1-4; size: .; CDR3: CSVKGGANLNEKRFF; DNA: TGCAGCGTCAAAGGGGGCGCGAACCTTAATGAAAAACGGTTTTTT
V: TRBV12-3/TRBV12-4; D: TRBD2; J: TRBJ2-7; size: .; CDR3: CASSFGTGGVSHEQYF; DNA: TGTGCCAGCAGTTTCGGGACGGGAGGGGTCTCCCACGAGCAGTACTTC
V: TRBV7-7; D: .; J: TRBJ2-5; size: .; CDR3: CASSLGAGNGNEQYF; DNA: TGTGCTAGCAGCTTAGGGGCGGGAAACGGCAATGAGCAGTACTTC
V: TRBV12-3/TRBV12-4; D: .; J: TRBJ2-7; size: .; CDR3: CASTPTLEYEQYF; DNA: TGTGCCAGCACTCCGACTTTAGAATACGAGCAGTACTTC
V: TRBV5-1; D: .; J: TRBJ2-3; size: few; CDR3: CASSLALLTDTQYF; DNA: TGCGCCAGCAGCTTGGCCCTATTAACAGATACGCAGTATTTT
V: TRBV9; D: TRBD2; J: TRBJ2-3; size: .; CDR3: CASSQSPGLAGGATRRVDTQYF; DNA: TGTGCCAGCAGCCAATCCCCGGGACTAGCGGGAGGGGCTACCAGACGGGTAGATACGCAGTATTTT
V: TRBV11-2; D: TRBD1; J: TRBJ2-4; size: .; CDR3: CASSSHRGQSRKNIQYF; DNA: TGTGCCAGCAGCAGCCACAGGGGGCAGAGCCGCAAAAACATTCAGTACTTC
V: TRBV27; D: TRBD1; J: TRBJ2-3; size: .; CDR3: CASSDRVAPDTQYF; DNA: TGTGCCAGCAGTGACAGGGTCGCACCAGATACGCAGTATTTT
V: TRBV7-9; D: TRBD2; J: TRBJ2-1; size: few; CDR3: CASSLSGLAYNEQFF; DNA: TGTGCCAGCAGCTTATCGGGACTAGCCTACAATGAGCAGTTCTTC
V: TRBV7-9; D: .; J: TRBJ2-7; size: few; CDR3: CASSHRALPRDEQYF; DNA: TGTGCCAGCAGCCATCGAGCGCTTCCACGGGACGAGCAGTACTTC
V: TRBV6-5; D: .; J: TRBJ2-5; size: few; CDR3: CASSYRGGAKTQYF; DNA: TGTGCCAGCAGTTACAGGGGGGGGGCGAAGACCCAGTACTTC
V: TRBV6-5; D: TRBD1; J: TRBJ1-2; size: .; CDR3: CASSKLSGQLYGYTF; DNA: TGTGCCAGCAGTAAACTGTCGGGACAGCTCTATGGCTACACCTTC
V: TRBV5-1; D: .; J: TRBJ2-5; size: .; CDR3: CASSLARNQETQYF; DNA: TGCGCCAGCAGCTTGGCCAGAAACCAAGAGACCCAGTACTTC
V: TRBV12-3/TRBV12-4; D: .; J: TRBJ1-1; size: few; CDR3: CASRDTSLNTEAFF; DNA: TGTGCCAGCAGAGACACTTCCCTAAACACTGAAGCTTTCTTT
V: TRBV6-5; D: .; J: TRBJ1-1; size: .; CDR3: CASSYAASTEAFF; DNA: TGTGCCAGCAGTTACGCAGCAAGCACTGAAGCTTTCTTT
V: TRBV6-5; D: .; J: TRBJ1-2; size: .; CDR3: CASSYRQTIYGYTF; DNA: TGTGCCAGCAGTTACCGCCAGACGATATATGGCTACACCTTC
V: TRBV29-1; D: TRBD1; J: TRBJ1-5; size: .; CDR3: CSVGTGTNNQPQHF; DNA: TGCAGCGTTGGGACAGGGACCAACAATCAGCCCCAGCATTTT
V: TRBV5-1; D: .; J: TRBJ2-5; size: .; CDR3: CASSLTGQNMETQYF; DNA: TGCGCCAGCAGCTTGACAGGACAGAACATGGAGACCCAGTACTTC
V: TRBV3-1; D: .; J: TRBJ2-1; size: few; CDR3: CASSQVSGRYSYNEQFF; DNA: TGTGCCAGCAGCCAAGTATCTGGGAGATACTCCTACAATGAGCAGTTCTTC
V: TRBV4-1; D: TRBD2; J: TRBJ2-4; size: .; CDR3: CASSHPLAGVAKNIQYF; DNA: TGCGCCAGCAGCCATCCACTAGCGGGAGTAGCCAAAAACATTCAGTACTTC
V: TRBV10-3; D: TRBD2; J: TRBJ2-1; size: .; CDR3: CAISARVGGIHEQFF; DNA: TGTGCCATCAGCGCCCGCGTGGGGGGGATCCATGAGCAGTTCTTC
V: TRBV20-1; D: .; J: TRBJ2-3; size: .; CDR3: CSAPVEGGTDTQYF; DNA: TGCAGTGCTCCCGTAGAGGGAGGTACAGATACGCAGTATTTT
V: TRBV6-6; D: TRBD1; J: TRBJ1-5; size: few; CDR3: CASSWARGVNQPQHF; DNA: TGTGCCAGCTCTTGGGCCAGGGGGGTGAATCAGCCCCAGCATTTT
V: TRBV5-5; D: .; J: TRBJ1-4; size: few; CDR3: CASGWGQTNEKLFF; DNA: TGTGCCAGCGGATGGGGCCAGACCAATGAAAAACTGTTTTTT
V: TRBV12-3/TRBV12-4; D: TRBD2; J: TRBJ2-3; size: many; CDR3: CASSSRTSGRTDTQYF; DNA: TGCGCCAGCAGCTCTCGGACTAGCGGGAGAACAGATACGCAGTATTTT
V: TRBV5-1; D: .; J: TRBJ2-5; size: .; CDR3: CASSLGKWGETQYF; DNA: TGCGCCAGCAGCTTGGGAAAGTGGGGGGAGACCCAGTACTTC
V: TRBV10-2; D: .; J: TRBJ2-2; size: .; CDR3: CASSERYTGELFF; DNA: TGCGCCAGCAGTGAGAGATACACCGGGGAGCTGTTTTTT